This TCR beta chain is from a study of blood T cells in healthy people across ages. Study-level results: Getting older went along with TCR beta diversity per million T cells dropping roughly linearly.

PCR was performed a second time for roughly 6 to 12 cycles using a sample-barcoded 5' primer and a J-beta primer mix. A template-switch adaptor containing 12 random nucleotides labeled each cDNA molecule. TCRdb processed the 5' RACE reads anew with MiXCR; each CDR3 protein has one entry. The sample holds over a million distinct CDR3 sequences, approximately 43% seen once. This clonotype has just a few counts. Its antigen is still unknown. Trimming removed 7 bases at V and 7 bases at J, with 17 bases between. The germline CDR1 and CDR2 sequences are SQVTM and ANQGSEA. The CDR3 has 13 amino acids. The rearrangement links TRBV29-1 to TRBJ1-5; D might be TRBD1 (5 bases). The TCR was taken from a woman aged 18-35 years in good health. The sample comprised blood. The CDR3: CSAGAFYLQPQHF. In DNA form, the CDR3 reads TGCAGCGCCGGGGCCTTTTACTTACAGCCCCAGCATTTT.